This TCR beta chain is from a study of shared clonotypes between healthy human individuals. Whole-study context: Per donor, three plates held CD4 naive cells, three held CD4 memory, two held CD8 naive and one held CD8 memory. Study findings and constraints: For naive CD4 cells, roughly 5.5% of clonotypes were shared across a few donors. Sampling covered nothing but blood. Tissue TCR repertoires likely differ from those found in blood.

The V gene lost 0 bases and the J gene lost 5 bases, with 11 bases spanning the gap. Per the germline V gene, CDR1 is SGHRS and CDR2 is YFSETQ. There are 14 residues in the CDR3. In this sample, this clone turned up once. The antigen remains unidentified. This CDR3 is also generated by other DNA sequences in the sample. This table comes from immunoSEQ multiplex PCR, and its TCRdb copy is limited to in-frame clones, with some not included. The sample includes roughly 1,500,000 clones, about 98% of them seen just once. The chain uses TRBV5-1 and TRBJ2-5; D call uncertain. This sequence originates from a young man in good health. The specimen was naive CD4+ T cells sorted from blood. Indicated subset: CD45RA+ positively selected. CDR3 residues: CASSLVALGETQYF. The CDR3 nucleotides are TGCGCCAGCAGCTTGGTGGCTTTGGGGGAGACCCAGTACTTC. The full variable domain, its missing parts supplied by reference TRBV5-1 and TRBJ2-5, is KAGVTQTPRYLIKTRGQQVTLSCSPISGHRSVSWYQQTPGQGLQFLFEYFSETQRNKGNFPGRFSGRQFSNSRSEMNVSTLELGDSALYLCASSLVALGETQYFGPGTRLLVL.